Below, 19 T cell receptor beta chains from the same sample are listed, as sequenced in a study of shared clonotypes between healthy human individuals. Clones were sequenced by immunoSEQ multiplex PCR, and TCRdb holds only the in-frame ones, with some missing. The sample lists more than 1.2 million clones, just under 99% seen once, with about 0.4% in the top ten. Sequences were obtained from naive CD4+ T cells sorted from blood. Subset denoted: CD45RA+ positively selected. All receptors come from a man aged 25 to 40 in good health.

The V call is TRBV6-1, the J call TRBJ1-2, with D unclear. V lost 2 bases and J lost 6, with 19 bases in between. Germline values: CDR1 MNHNS, CDR2 SASEGT. This CDR3 is 16 amino acids long. CDR3 amino acids: CASSERPAQLRNGYTF. CDR3 nucleotides: TGTGCCAGCAGTGAACGTCCCGCGCAGCTTAGGAATGGCTACACCTTC.

V gene TRBV6-1 combines with J gene TRBJ2-7; TRBD2 matches 7 bases. Trimming cost V 0 bases and J 3 bases; bases outside gene matches: 8. This CDR3 region has 16 residues. Per the germline V gene, CDR1 is MNHNS and CDR2 is SASEGT. The CDR3 here is CASSEALLRGIYEQYF. The CDR3 DNA sequence: TGTGCCAGCAGTGAAGCGCTATTGCGGGGGATCTACGAGCAGTACTTC.

The chain uses TRBV4-2 and TRBJ1-5; D gene ambiguous. Germline assignment: CDR1 LGHNA and CDR2 YNFKEQ. The CDR3 consists of 15 residues. V gave up 0 bases and J gave up 3 bases, with 9 bases separating them. The CDR3 region is CASSQDWTHNQPQHF. In DNA form, the CDR3 reads TGTGCCAGCAGCCAAGATTGGACGCACAATCAGCCCCAGCATTTT.

The CDR3 bases are TGTGCCAGCAGCTTAAGAGTAGACAGTACCGGGGAGCTGTTTTTT. Translating gives CASSLRVDSTGELFF. The chain has TRBV7-3 and TRBJ2-2; D might be TRBD1 (5 bases). The CDR3 has 15 amino acids. V lost 1 base and J lost 5, with 11 bases in between. The V gene's germline CDR1 is SGHTA and CDR2 FQGTGA.

This clone was seen once. The V call is TRBV6-5, the J call TRBJ2-7; 8 nucleotides line up with TRBD1. V gave up 4 bases and J gave up 2 bases; unmatched junction bases: 7. The CDR3 totals 15 residues. Per the germline V gene, CDR1 is MNHEY and CDR2 is SVGAGI. This chain's CDR3 is CASSSAGTGAYEQYF. Here the CDR3 DNA reads TGTGCCAGCAGTTCGGCCGGGACAGGAGCCTACGAGCAGTACTTC.

Points on this clone: Other DNA sequences within the sample encode an identical CDR3. This chain uses TRBV7-9 with TRBJ2-7; TRBD1 matches at 8 bases. The CDR3 loop spans 12 amino acids. V trimming: 5 bases; J trimming: 6 bases; junction bases outside the gene matches: 3. Germline V lookup: CDR1 SEHNR, CDR2 FQNEAQ (reference sequence). The chain's CDR3 is CASSRTGPEQYF. CDR3 DNA: TGTGCCAGCAGCCGGACAGGGCCCGAGCAGTACTTC.

V and J are TRBV5-1 and TRBJ2-1, with 8 bases lining up with TRBD2. The CDR3 covers 15 residues. V lost 6 bases to trimming and J lost 2 bases; unmatched junction nucleotides: 7. CDR1 is SGHRS, CDR2 YFSETQ, per germline. The CDR3 reads CASKSAGVTYNEQFF. Here the CDR3 DNA reads TGCGCCAGCAAATCAGCGGGAGTGACCTACAATGAGCAGTTCTTC.

The chain uses TRBV9 and TRBJ2-2; tentatively, D is TRBD2 (5 bases). The CDR3 covers 15 residues. The V end lost 8 bases, the J end lost 1 base, and 15 bases lay between the germline ends. Germline V gives CDR1 SGDLS, CDR2 YYNGEE. The CDR3 sequence is CASRRAAGNTGELFF. In DNA, the CDR3 is TGTGCCAGTAGGAGAGCGGCAGGGAACACCGGGGAGCTGTTTTTT.

The V call is TRBV7-2, the J call TRBJ1-3; no clear D. Trimming pared 2 bases from V and 3 bases from J, leaving 11 bases between. The CDR3 runs to 15 residues. Germline CDR1 is SGHTA and CDR2 is FQGNSA. DNA of the CDR3: TGTGCCAGCAGCTTAATGGTTCTTTTTGGAAACACCATATATTTT. Its translation is CASSLMVLFGNTIYF. Based on the CDR3 plus reference TRBV7-2 and TRBJ1-3, the full variable domain is GAGVSQSPSNKVTEKGKDVELRCDPISGHTALYWYRQSLGQGLEFLIYFQGNSAPDKSGLPSDRFSAERTGGSVSTLTIQRTQQEDSAVYLCASSLMVLFGNTIYFGEGSWLTVV.

V gene TRBV2 combines with J gene TRBJ1-5; no firm D call. V was cut by 1 base and J by 6 bases, with 10 bases left in between. CDR1 SNHLY and CDR2 FYNNEI come from the germline V gene. The CDR3 is 14 amino acids. The DNA for the CDR3 is TGTGCCAGCAGTGAAGGGTTTCGGATTCAGCCCCAGCATTTT. Translating it yields CASSEGFRIQPQHF.

This clone was recorded only once. The chain employs TRBV30 and TRBJ2-2, with 9 nucleotides matching TRBD2. With V trimmed by 8 bases and J by 4 bases, 8 bases remained unmatched. The germline gives CDR1 GTSNPN, CDR2 SVGIG (reference sequence). The CDR3 length is 14 residues. The CDR3 spells CAGKISGSTGELFF. The CDR3 DNA reads TGTGCCGGCAAAATTAGCGGGAGCACCGGGGAGCTGTTTTTT.

This rearrangement joins TRBV7-9 to TRBJ2-2; 7 bases match TRBD1. V was clipped by 2 bases and J by 6 bases; unmatched bases: 3. Germline V gene lookup returns CDR1 SEHNR and CDR2 FQNEAQ (reference sequence). The CDR3 runs to 14 residues. CDR3 sequence reads: CASSLRQGSGELFF. As DNA, the CDR3 is TGTGCCAGCAGCTTAAGACAGGGCTCCGGGGAGCTGTTTTTT.

Notes on this clone: The sample has other DNA sequences that encode this CDR3 too. The chain recombines TRBV5-1 with TRBJ2-7, with D hard to call. The length of the CDR3 is 12 residues. V was pared by 0 bases and J by 4 bases, with 5 bases between. Germline loops: CDR1 SGHRS, CDR2 YFSETQ. The DNA for the CDR3 is TGCGCCAGCAGCTTGGACTTTTACGAGCAGTACTTC. It encodes CASSLDFYEQYF. The complete variable domain, with remaining parts taken from reference TRBV5-1 and TRBJ2-7, reads KAGVTQTPRYLIKTRGQQVTLSCSPISGHRSVSWYQQTPGQGLQFLFEYFSETQRNKGNFPGRFSGRQFSNSRSEMNVSTLELGDSALYLCASSLDFYEQYFGPGTRLTVT.

Here the CDR3 reads CASSQVGLAGYTDTQYF. CDR3 DNA sequence: TGTGCCAGCAGTCAGGTGGGACTAGCGGGGTACACAGATACGCAGTATTTT. The chain recombines TRBV28 with TRBJ2-3; 13 nucleotides agree with TRBD2. CDR3 length: 17 residues. V lost 5 bases and J lost 2; bases outside the gene matches: 7. Germline-derived CDR1 and CDR2 are MDHEN and SYDVKM.

The V call is TRBV19, the J call TRBJ2-7; D perhaps matches TRBD1 (6 bases). The V end was cut by 5 bases, the J end by 4 bases, with 15 bases between. Germline CDR1 LNHDA, CDR2 SQIVND (reference sequence). This CDR3 region has 14 residues. CDR3 sequence (DNA): TGTGCCAGTAGTGTTGGACAGAGTCCTTACGAGCAGTACTTC. Amino acids: CASSVGQSPYEQYF.

Note on this clone: Within the sample, other DNA sequences also encode this same CDR3. This chain connects TRBV5-1 to TRBJ2-5; D is unclear. V lost 1 base and J 1 base, leaving 8 bases between the germline ends. The CDR3 runs 14 residues. The germline CDR1 and CDR2 sequences are SGHRS and YFSETQ. This chain's CDR3 is CASSLRSVQETQYF. Written as DNA, the CDR3 is TGCGCCAGCAGCTTGCGTTCCGTCCAAGAGACCCAGTACTTC.

The V call is TRBV6-5, the J call TRBJ2-7; D remains unclear. The CDR3 consists of 11 residues. From germline, CDR1 is MNHEY and CDR2 SVGAGI. This CDR3 is CLTRNSYEQYF. In DNA, the CDR3 is TGTCTGACGCGGAATTCCTACGAGCAGTACTTC.

The chain combines TRBV18 with TRBJ2-1; 7 nucleotides line up with TRBD1. The CDR3 runs 14 residues. CDR1 is KGHSH, CDR2 LQKENI, per germline. After removal of 4 bases from V and 5 bases from J, the junction contained 5 bases not matched to a gene. The CDR3 loop reads CASSRATGNNEQFF. In DNA form, the CDR3 reads TGTGCCAGCTCACGGGCGACAGGGAACAATGAGCAGTTCTTC.

V and J are TRBV10-3 and TRBJ2-7; no clear D. The CDR3 is 13 residues long. CDR1 and CDR2 (germline): ENHRY, SYGVKD. V lost 3 bases and J lost 2, with 8 bases in between. The DNA of the CDR3 is TGTGCCATCAGTGAATCCAGGACCTACGAGCAGTACTTC. This gives the protein CAISESRTYEQYF.